This paragraph covers one T cell receptor beta chain sequence. Antigen: not known. The entry originates in a study of T cells in localized non-small cell lung cancer. The study, taken as a whole, reports: Tumor samples were not multi-region, leaving intratumor heterogeneity unexcluded. Patients showing higher blood T cell density tended to see longer overall survival. The study found T cell clonality highest in uninvolved adjacent lung, above tumor.

Some clones are missing from TCRdb's copy, which holds only in-frame ones; the method was immunoSEQ multiplex PCR. The table has about 840 clones, around a sixth seen once; the top ten hold approximately 22%. Neighboring lung without atypia was obtained no less than 2 cm from the tumor margin. Sequences were derived from normal lung tissue next to the tumor, sampled before any cancer treatment. This sequence originates from a female donor older than 55 with stage II squamous cell lung carcinoma.

The CDR3 sequence is CASSVSSNSPLHF. The CDR3, as DNA: TGTGCCAGCTCGGTCAGTTCAAATTCACCCCTCCACTTT. V is TRBV6-8 and J is TRBJ1-6; no definite D call. Germline lookup yields CDR1 MNHGY and CDR2 SAAAGT. Trimming removed 8 bases at V and 7 bases at J, with 12 bases between. CDR3 size: 13 residues.